This passage covers 2 T cell receptor beta chains from one sample sequenced in a study of control samples from healthy donors and cancer patients. The method was immunoSEQ multiplex PCR; TCRdb's version includes in-frame clones alone and lacks a portion of them. The sample comprises under 450,000 clones, 90% of which are singletons, and more than 6% rests with the top ten. Sequencing used PBMCs. The receptors were gathered from a man aged 35-49 years with head and neck cancer.

This chain uses TRBV9 with TRBJ2-5; D uncertain. CDR3 length: 13 amino acids. The germline CDR1 and CDR2 sequences are SGDLS and YYNGEE. V lost 3 bases, J lost 7 bases, and 13 bases lay in between. This CDR3 is CASSASGSGTQYF. The CDR3, as DNA: TGTGCCAGCAGCGCTTCCGGGTCTGGGACCCAGTACTTC.

The chain joins TRBV6-5 to TRBJ2-2; D is perhaps TRBD2 (6 bases). Trimming pared 8 bases from V and 7 bases from J, leaving 14 bases between. CDR3 length: 13 amino acids. In germline, CDR1 is MNHEY, CDR2 SVGAGI. Written as DNA, the CDR3 is TGTGCCAGCTGGGGGGTCCAGGGCGGGGAGCTGTTTTTT. Amino acid sequence: CASWGVQGGELFF.